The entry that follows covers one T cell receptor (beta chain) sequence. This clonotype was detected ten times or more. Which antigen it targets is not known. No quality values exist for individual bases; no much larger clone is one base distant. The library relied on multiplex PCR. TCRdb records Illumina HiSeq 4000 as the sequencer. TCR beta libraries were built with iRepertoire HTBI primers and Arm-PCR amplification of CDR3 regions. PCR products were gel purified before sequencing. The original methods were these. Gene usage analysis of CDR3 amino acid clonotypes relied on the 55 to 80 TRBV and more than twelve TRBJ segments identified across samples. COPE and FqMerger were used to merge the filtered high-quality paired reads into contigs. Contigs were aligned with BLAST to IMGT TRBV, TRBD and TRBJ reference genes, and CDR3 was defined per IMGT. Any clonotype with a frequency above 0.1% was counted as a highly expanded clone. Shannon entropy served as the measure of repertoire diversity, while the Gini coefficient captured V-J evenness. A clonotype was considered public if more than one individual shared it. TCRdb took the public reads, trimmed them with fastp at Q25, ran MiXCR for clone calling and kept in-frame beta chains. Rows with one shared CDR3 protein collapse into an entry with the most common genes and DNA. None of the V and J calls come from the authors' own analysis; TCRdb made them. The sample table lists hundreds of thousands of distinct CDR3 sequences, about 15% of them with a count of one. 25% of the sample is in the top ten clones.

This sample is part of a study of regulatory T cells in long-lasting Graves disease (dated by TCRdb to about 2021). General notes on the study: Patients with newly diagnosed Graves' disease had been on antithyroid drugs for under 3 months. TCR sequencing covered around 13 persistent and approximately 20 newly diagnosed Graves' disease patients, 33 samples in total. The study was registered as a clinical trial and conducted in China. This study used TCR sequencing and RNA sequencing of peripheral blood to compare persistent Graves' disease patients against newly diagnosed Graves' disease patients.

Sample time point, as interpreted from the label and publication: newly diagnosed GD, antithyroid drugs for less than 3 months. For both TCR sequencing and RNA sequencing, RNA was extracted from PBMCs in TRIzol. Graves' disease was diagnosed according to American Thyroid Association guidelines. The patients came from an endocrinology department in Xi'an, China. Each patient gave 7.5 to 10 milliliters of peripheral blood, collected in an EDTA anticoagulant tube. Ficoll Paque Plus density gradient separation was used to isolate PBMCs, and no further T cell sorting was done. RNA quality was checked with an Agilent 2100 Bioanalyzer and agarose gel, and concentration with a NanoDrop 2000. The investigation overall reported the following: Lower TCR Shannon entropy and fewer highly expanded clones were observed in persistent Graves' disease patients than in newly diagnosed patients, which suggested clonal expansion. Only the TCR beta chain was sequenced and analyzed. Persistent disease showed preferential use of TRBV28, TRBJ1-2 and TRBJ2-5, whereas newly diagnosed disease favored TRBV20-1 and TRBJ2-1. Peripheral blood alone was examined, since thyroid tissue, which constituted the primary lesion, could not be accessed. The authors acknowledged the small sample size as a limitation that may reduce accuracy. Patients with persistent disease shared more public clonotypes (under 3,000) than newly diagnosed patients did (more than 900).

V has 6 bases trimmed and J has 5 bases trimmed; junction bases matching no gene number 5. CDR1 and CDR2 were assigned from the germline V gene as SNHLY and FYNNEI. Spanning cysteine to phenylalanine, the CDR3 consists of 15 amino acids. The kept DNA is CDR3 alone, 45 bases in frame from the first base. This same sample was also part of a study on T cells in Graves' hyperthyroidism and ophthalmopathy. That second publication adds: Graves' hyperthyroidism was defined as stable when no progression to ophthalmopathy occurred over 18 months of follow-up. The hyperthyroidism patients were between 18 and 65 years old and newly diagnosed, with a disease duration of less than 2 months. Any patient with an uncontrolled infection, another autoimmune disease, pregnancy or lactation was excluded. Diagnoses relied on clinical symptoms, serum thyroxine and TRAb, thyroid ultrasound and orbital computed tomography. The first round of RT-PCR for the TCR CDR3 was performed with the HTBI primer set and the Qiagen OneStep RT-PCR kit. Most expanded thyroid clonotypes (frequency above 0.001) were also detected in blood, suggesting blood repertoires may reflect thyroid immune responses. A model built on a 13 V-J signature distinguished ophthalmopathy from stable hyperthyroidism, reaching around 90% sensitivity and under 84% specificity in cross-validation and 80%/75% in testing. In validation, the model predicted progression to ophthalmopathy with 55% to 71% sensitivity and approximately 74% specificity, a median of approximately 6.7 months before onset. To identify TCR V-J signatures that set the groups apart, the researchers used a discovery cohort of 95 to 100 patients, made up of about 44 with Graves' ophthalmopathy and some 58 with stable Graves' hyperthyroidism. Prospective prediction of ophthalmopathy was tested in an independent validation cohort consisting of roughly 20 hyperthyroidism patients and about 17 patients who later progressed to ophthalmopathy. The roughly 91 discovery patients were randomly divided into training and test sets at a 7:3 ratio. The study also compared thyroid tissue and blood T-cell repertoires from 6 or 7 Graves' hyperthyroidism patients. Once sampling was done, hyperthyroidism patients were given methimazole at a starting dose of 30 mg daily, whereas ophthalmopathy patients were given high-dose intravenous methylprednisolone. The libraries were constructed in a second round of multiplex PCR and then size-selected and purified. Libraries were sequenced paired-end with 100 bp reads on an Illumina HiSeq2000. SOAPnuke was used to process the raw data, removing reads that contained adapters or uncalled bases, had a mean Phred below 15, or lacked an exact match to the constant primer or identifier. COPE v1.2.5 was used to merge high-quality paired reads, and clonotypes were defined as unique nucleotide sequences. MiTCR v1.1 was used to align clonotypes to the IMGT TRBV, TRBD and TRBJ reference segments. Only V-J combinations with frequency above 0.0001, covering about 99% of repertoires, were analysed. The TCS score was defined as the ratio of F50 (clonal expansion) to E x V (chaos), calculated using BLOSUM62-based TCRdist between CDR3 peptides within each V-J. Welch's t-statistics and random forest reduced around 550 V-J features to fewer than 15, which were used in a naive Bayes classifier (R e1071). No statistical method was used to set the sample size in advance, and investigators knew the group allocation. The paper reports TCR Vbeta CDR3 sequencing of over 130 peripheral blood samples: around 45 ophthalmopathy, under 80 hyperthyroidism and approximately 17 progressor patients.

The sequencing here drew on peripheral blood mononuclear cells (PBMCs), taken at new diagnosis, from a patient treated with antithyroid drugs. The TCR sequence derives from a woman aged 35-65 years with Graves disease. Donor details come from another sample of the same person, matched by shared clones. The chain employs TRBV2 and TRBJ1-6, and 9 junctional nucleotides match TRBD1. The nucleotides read TGTGCCAGCAGAAGCGGACAGGGGAATAATTCACCCCTCCACTTT. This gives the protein CASRSGQGNNSPLHF.